These 23 T cell receptor beta chains share one sample of origin, sequenced in a study of T cell responses to AZD1222 COVID-19 vaccine (dated by TCRdb to about 2021). The library was generated by the immunoSEQ multiplex PCR assay. Imported from immuneACCESS, the table was reduced by TCRdb to in-frame sequences with V and J called. These copies leave out some clones; in studies compared against another copy, an unresolved V gene accounts for under half, and the cause of the remainder is not known. The sample table lists around 200,000 clones, approximately 91% of them with a count of one. Jointly, the top ten make up approximately 0.98% of the sample. Explained via the paper, the time point label denotes: baseline before first vaccination. The source material was peripheral blood, sampled on day 0 of AZD1222 vaccination. All receptors derive from an adult in good health.

The V gene is TRBV13, the J gene TRBJ2-1; weak D call: TRBD1 (6 bases). Germline V gene lookup returns CDR1 PRHDT and CDR2 FYEKMQ (reference sequence). The V end lost 2 bases, the J end lost 2 bases, and 16 bases lay between the germline ends. The CDR3 extends over 17 amino acids. The CDR3 spells CASSLLKGGVTYNEQFF. DNA for the CDR3: TGTGCCAGCAGCTTATTGAAAGGGGGAGTCACCTACAATGAGCAGTTCTTC.

The chain carries TRBV19 and TRBJ2-7, with 7 bases aligning to TRBD2. The CDR3 contains 14 residues. Germline assignment: CDR1 LNHDA and CDR2 SQIVND (reference sequence). V lost 5 bases, J lost 5 bases, and 9 bases stayed unmatched. The CDR3 DNA reads TGTGCCAGTAGTCTAGCGGTCACGAAGGACGAGCAGTACTTC. Translated, it gives CASSLAVTKDEQYF.

On this clone itself: The junction departs from germline at one end; a sequencing error may be responsible. J is TRBJ1-5 and V is TRBV28, with TRBD1 as a possible D gene (5 bases). The germline V gene has CDR1 MDHEN and CDR2 SYDVKM. CDR3 size: 16 residues. CDR3 protein: CASSPTGQGSDQPQHF. The CDR3, as DNA: TGTGCCAGCAGCCCGACCGGGCAGGGTAGCGATCAGCCCCAGCATTTT.

V gene TRBV16 combines with J gene TRBJ2-1; 8 bases line up with TRBD2. V shed 4 bases and J 0 bases; nucleotides not matched to a gene: 5. The germline gives CDR1 KGHSY, CDR2 FQNENV. The CDR3 has 16 amino acids. CDR3 nucleotides: TGTGCCAGCAGCCTCGTAGCGGGACGCTCCTACAATGAGCAGTTCTTC. It yields the protein CASSLVAGRSYNEQFF.

This clone is a singleton in its sample. The gene calls are TRBV5-4 and TRBJ2-7, with 14 nucleotides matching TRBD2. J was trimmed by 3 bases and V by 4 bases; bases with no gene match: 6. Germline lookup yields CDR1 SGHNT and CDR2 YYREEE (reference sequence). This CDR3 is built from 16 residues. This CDR3 is CASSPGLAGDVYEQYF. CDR3 nucleotides: TGTGCCAGCAGCCCGGGACTAGCGGGGGATGTCTACGAGCAGTACTTC.

This chain links TRBV28 with TRBJ2-1; 8 bases map to TRBD1. V lost 4 bases to trimming and J lost 1 base; unmatched junction nucleotides: 6. Germline V gives CDR1 MDHEN, CDR2 SYDVKM. The CDR3 has 16 amino acids. CDR3: CASSSPTGDSYNEQFF. For the CDR3, the DNA is TGTGCCAGCAGTTCCCCGACAGGGGATTCCTACAATGAGCAGTTCTTC.

The chain employs TRBV6-1 and TRBJ1-1, with D hard to call. Trimming stripped 3 bases from V and 2 bases from J, with 7 bases between. Per the germline V gene, CDR1 is MNHNS and CDR2 is SASEGT. The CDR3 length is 13 residues. The DNA of the CDR3 is TGTGCCAGCAGTGACAGCGACAACACTGAAGCTTTCTTT. Residues: CASSDSDNTEAFF.

The chain links TRBV7-2 to TRBJ2-5; D unclear. Germline loops: CDR1 SGHTA, CDR2 FQGNSA. The CDR3 has 14 amino acids. Trimming took 1 base from V and 6 from J, leaving 12 bases between them. CDR3 sequence reads: CASSLGFSGQTQYF. For the CDR3, the DNA is TGTGCCAGCAGCTTAGGGTTCTCCGGGCAGACCCAGTACTTC. Looking up the rest from reference TRBV7-2 and TRBJ2-5 gives the full variable domain: GAGVSQSPSNKVTEKGKDVELRCDPISGHTALYWYRQSLGQGLEFLIYFQGNSAPDKSGLPSDRFSAERTGGSVSTLTIQRTQQEDSAVYLCASSLGFSGQTQYFGPGTRLLVL.

This clone was seen just once. The rearrangement joins TRBV18 to TRBJ2-5, with TRBD2 identical over 8 bases. Germline V gene data show CDR1 as KGHSH and CDR2 as LQKENI. The ends lost 3 bases at V and 4 bases at J; junction bases unmatched: 4. The CDR3 sequence is 14 residues long. CDR3: CASSPLAGVETQYF. Written as DNA, the CDR3 is TGTGCCAGCTCACCGCTAGCGGGTGTAGAGACCCAGTACTTC.

The chain recombines TRBV19 with TRBJ1-1; weak D call: TRBD1 (5 bases). Germline V CDR1 and CDR2: LNHDA, SQIVND (reference sequence). Trimming shortened V by 6 bases and J by 5 bases, and 13 bases separated the two germline ends. The CDR3 runs 13 residues. The DNA of the CDR3 is TGTGCCAGTAGCACCAGGGTTGGGACTGAAGCTTTCTTT. It encodes CASSTRVGTEAFF.

J is TRBJ2-5 and V is TRBV6-2 or TRBV6-3, with 11 bases fitting TRBD2. The length of the CDR3 is 21 residues. Trimming removed 1 base from V and 0 bases from J; junction bases left unmatched: 16. Germline V gene data show CDR1 as MNHEY and CDR2 as SVGEGT. The CDR3 bases are TGTGCCAGCAGTTACTTCGAAAACGCGGCTAGCGGGAGGTATTACCAAGAGACCCAGTACTTC. This sequence encodes CASSYFENAASGRYYQETQYF.

The chain combines TRBV21-1 with TRBJ2-7; TRBD1 reflects the table's D call only, with no check against the DNA. TRBV21-1 is listed as a pseudogene. This CDR3 contains 15 residues. CDR3 coding DNA: TGTGCCAGCAGCAAAGGCCGGGACAGGGGTTACGAGCAGTACTTC. Protein product: CASSKGRDRGYEQYF.

The rearrangement links TRBV13 to TRBJ1-1; no firm D call. The length of the CDR3 is 14 residues. Germline loops: CDR1 PRHDT, CDR2 FYEKMQ (reference sequence). Trimming shortened V by 2 bases and J by 4 bases, and 11 bases separated the two germline ends. This CDR3 reads CASSLLAAGTEAFF. In DNA form, the CDR3 reads TGTGCCAGCAGCTTACTGGCCGCCGGCACTGAAGCTTTCTTT. Supplemented by reference TRBV13 and TRBJ1-1, the full variable domain reads AAGVIQSPRHLIKEKRETATLKCYPIPRHDTVYWYQQGPGQDPQFLISFYEKMQSDKGSIPDRFSAQQFSDYHSELNMSSLELGDSALYFCASSLLAAGTEAFFGQGTRLTVV.

The chain is built from TRBV19 and TRBJ1-5; D unclear. The germline V gene has CDR1 LNHDA and CDR2 SQIVND (reference sequence). V was clipped by 7 bases and J by 0 bases, with 13 bases between them. The CDR3 consists of 15 residues. The CDR3 nucleotides are TGTGCCAGTAACGCTGCGGTCTATAGCAATCAGCCCCAGCATTTT. Translation: CASNAAVYSNQPQHF.

This sequence joins TRBV9 and TRBJ2-6, with D perhaps TRBD1 (6 bases). Per germline, CDR1 SGDLS and CDR2 YYNGEE. The CDR3 is 15 amino acids. V was shortened by 4 bases and J by 2 bases, with 10 bases between the two germline ends. CDR3 coding DNA: TGTGCCAGCAGCAGACAGGTTACTGGGGCCAACGTCCTGACTTTC. This translates into CASSRQVTGANVLTF.

The genes are TRBV5-5 and TRBJ2-7, with D possibly matching TRBD1 (6 bases). This CDR3 region has 15 residues. Between the trimmed V and J ends, which lost 4 bases and 4 bases, there was a span of 18 bases. Germline assignment: CDR1 SGHKS and CDR2 YYEKEE (reference sequence). The CDR3 DNA reads as TGTGCCAGCAGCCCCTGGCCTCAGGGGAAATACGAGCAGTACTTC. Its protein product is CASSPWPQGKYEQYF.

V usage is TRBV9 and J usage is TRBJ1-1; 7 nucleotides align to TRBD1. The germline gives CDR1 SGDLS, CDR2 YYNGEE. This CDR3 comprises 15 residues. V shed 3 bases and J 0 bases; nucleotides not matched to a gene: 5. CDR3 amino acids: CASSDDRAVNTEAFF. In DNA form, the CDR3 reads TGTGCCAGCAGCGACGACAGGGCCGTGAACACTGAAGCTTTCTTT.

The chain has TRBV10-1 and TRBJ1-4; D is ambiguous. Trimming cost V 8 bases and J 0 bases, with 10 bases left between them. Germline CDR1 is WNHNN and CDR2 is SYGVQD (reference sequence). This CDR3 contains 14 residues. Written as DNA, the CDR3 is TGCGCCAGCCGGACCGTCGCAACTAATGAAAAACTGTTTTTT. It codes for CASRTVATNEKLFF.

J is TRBJ2-7 and V is TRBV11-2, with D possibly called TRBD1 or TRBD2 (5 bases each). Germline V gene data show CDR1 as SGHAT and CDR2 as FQNNGV. Trimming cost V 5 bases and J 4 bases, with 15 bases left between them. The CDR3 totals 14 residues. CDR3 in DNA: TGTGCCAGCAGCCAACGGGACGGTGAATACGAGCAGTACTTC. This codes for CASSQRDGEYEQYF.

As concerns this clone: The sample carries other DNA sequences with the same CDR3. The chain has TRBV3-1 (or the pseudogene TRBV3-2) and TRBJ1-5; 7 nucleotides agree with TRBD1. CDR3 length: 15 amino acids. The germline gives CDR1 LGHDT, CDR2 YNNKEL (reference sequence). Germline trimming cut 4 bases from V and 0 bases from J; bases unmatched to any gene: 3. The CDR3 spells CASSPTGTSNQPQHF. DNA of the CDR3: TGTGCCAGCAGCCCGACAGGGACTAGCAATCAGCCCCAGCATTTT.

V gene TRBV6-5 combines with J gene TRBJ2-5; D may match TRBD1 or TRBD2 (5 bases each). Trimming pared 2 bases from V and 2 bases from J, leaving 12 bases between. The CDR3 extends over 15 amino acids. The V gene's germline CDR1 is MNHEY and CDR2 SVGAGI. In nucleotides, the CDR3 is TGTGCCAGCAGTTACGGTCCAGGGACGCAAGAGACCCAGTACTTC. Translation: CASSYGPGTQETQYF.

The rearrangement links TRBV9 to TRBJ2-3; 7 nucleotides align to TRBD2. With V trimmed by 4 bases and J by 0 bases, 11 bases remained unmatched. The CDR3 spans 17 residues. Germline V gene lookup returns CDR1 SGDLS and CDR2 YYNGEE. CDR3 nucleotide sequence: TGTGCCAGCAGCCCCCAGGGAGGGTCGGGGAGCACAGATACGCAGTATTTT. Protein product: CASSPQGGSGSTDTQYF.

The chain joins TRBV7-9 to TRBJ1-5; D call uncertain. Germline V gives CDR1 SEHNR, CDR2 FQNEAQ (reference sequence). The CDR3 loop spans 12 amino acids. V was pared by 5 bases and J by 4 bases, with 6 bases between. CDR3 amino acids: CASSGSNQPQHF. CDR3 sequence (DNA): TGTGCCAGCAGCGGGTCAAATCAGCCCCAGCATTTT.